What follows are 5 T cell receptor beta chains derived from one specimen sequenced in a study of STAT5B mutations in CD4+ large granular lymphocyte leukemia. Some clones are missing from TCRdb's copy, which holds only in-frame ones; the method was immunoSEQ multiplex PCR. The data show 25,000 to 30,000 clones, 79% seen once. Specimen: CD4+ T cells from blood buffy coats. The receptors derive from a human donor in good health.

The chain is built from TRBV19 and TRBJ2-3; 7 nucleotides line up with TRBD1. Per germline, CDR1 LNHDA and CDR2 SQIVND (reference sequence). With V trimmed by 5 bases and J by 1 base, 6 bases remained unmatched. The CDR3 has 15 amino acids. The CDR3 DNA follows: TGTGCCAGTAGTGCACAGGGGTTTGGCACAGATACGCAGTATTTT. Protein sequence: CASSAQGFGTDTQYF.

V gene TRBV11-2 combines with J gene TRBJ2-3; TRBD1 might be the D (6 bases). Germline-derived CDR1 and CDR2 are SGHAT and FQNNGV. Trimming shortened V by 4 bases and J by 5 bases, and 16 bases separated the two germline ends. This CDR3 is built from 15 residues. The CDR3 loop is CASSYRGGLGDTQYF. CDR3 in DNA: TGTGCCAGCAGCTATAGAGGGGGTCTAGGAGATACGCAGTATTTT. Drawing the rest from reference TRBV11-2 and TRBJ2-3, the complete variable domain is EAGVAQSPRYKIIEKRQSVAFWCNPISGHATLYWYQQILGQGPKLLIQFQNNGVVDDSQLPKDRFSAERLKGVDSTLKIQPAKLEDSAVYLCASSYRGGLGDTQYFGPGTRLTVL.

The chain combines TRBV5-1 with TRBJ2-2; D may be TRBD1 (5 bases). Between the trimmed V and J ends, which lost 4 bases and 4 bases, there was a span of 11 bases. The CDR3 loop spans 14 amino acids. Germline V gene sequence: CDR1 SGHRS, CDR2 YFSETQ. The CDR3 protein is CASSQDSATGELFF. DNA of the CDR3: TGCGCCAGCAGCCAAGACAGCGCCACCGGGGAGCTGTTTTTT.

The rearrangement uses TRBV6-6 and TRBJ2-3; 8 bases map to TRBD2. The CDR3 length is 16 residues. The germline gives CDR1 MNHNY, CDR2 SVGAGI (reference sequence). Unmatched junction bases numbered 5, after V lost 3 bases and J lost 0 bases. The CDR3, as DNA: TGTGCCAGCAGTTATTGGGCTAGCGGGAGCACAGATACGCAGTATTTT. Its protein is CASSYWASGSTDTQYF.

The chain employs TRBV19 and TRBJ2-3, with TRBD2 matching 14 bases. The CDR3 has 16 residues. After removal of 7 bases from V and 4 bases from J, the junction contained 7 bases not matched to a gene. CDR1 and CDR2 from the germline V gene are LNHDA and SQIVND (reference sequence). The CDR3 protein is CASKGMGLAGADTQYF. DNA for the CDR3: TGTGCCAGTAAGGGGATGGGACTAGCGGGGGCAGATACGCAGTATTTT.